This entry features one T cell receptor beta chain sequence. Its antigen remains unidentified. No base qualities exist here, and no much larger clone lies one base off it. This specimen belongs to a study of blood T cell repertoires in COVID-19 (dated by TCRdb to between 2020 and 2021). Background for the entire study: The collaborator samples originated in the United States, Italy and Spain and spanned the acute and convalescent phases of COVID-19. The material from the prospective study consisted of cDNA or gDNA derived from T cells, B-cell-depleted T cells, or PBMCs. The dataset comprised deeply sampled blood TCRbeta repertoires from subjects exposed to, actively infected with, or recovered from COVID-19. A freely available public database, intended as a resource for researchers studying the immune response to SARS-CoV-2, is where the repertoires were released. Samples were obtained from the ongoing ImmuneRACE study (first 160 participants) and from over a thousand subjects provided by 6 global collaborators. Nearly every sample came with metadata listing a de-identified subject ID, COVID-19 status, age in years and sex. Where HLA class I and class II types were available, the types were taken from metadata supplied by the sample provider, not from assay-based typing. On the study overall, not on this receptor specifically: The quantity of clinical and demographic metadata differed by source and by participant and was supplied without curation.

One collaborating source in Seattle enrolled patients while the patients were actively infected and followed the patients over time throughout the course of disease. Whole blood was collected in K2EDTA tubes by collaborating institutions according to the institutions' own protocols. For TCRbeta analysis, collaborators shipped samples as frozen whole blood, isolated PBMCs, or DNA extracted from either of those sample types. Trimmed from V: 3 bases; trimmed from J: 6 bases; junction bases lacking a gene match: 8. The CDR3 starts with the cysteine, ends with the phenylalanine, and has 15 residues. Kept here is only the CDR3 DNA, which spans 45 bases and is read in frame from base 1. CDR1 and CDR2, looked up from the germline V gene, are SGDLS and YYNGEE. The immunoSEQ Assay, a bias-controlled multiplex PCR, was used to amplify TCRbeta CDR3 regions from genomic DNA. The source study handled its data this way. Within the assay, amplification of reference gene primers was used to estimate how many nucleated cells each sample contained. Sequence reads were collapsed and filtered to measure the absolute abundance of every unique TCRbeta CDR3 rearrangement. For each sample, productive Simpson clonality was calculated as the square root of Simpson's diversity index across productive rearrangements. Entries here come from immuneACCESS through TCRdb and include only in-frame sequences with V and J called. Some clones fail to appear in such tables; in the studies checked, an unresolved V gene covers under half of the shortfall, and the cause of the remainder is unknown. V and J calls and clone size follow that table, whereas D and trimming were derived from the DNA. For this sample there are tens of thousands of clones; 65% to 90% appear just once. Roughly 9.6% of the sample is in the top ten clones.

The TCR comes from a man aged 45 to 65 with COVID-19, enrolled during active disease. What was sequenced was peripheral blood. The chain is encoded by TRBV9 joined to TRBJ2-2, with TRBD1 identical over 7 junction bases. The encoded CDR3 is CASSATGNVPGELFF. The nucleotide sequence reads as follows: TGTGCCAGCAGCGCGACAGGGAATGTGCCCGGGGAGCTGTTTTTT. The full variable domain, with segments outside the CDR3 supplied by the reference TRBV9 and TRBJ2-2 proteins, appears as DSGVTQTPKHLITATGQRVTLRCSPRSGDLSVYWYQQSLDQGLQFLIQYYNGEERAKGNILERFSAQQFPDLHSELNLSSLELGDSALYFCASSATGNVPGELFFGEGSRLTVL.